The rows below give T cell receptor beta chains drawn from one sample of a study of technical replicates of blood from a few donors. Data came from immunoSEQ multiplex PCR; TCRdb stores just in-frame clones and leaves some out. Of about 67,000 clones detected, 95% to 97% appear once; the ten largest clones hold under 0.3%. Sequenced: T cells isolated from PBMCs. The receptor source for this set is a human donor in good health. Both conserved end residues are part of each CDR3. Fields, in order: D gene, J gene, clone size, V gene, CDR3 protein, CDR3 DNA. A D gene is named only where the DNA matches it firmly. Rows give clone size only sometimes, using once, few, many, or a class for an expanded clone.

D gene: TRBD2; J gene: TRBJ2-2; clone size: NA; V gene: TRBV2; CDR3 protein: CASHLGGRPTGELFF; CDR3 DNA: TGTGCCAGTCATTTGGGCGGGAGACCCACCGGGGAGCTGTTTTTT
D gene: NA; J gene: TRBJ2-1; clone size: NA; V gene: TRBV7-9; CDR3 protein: CASTRGSYNEQFF; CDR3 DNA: TGTGCCAGCACCCGGGGATCCTACAATGAGCAGTTCTTC
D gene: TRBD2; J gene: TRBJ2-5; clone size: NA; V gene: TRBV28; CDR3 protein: CASSYGLAGGETQYF; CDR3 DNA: TGTGCCAGCAGTTACGGACTAGCGGGAGGGGAGACCCAGTACTTC
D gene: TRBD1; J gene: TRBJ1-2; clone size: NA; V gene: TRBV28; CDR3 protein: CASSLGQENYGYTF; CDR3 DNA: TGTGCCAGCAGTTTGGGACAGGAAAACTATGGCTACACCTTC
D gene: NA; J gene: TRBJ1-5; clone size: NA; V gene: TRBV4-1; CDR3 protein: CASSQDIRGINQPQHF; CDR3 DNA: TGCGCCAGCAGCCAAGATATACGGGGAATCAATCAGCCCCAGCATTTT
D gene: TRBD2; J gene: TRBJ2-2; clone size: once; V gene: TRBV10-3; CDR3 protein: CATSGRASGELFF; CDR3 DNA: TGTGCCACTAGCGGGAGGGCTTCCGGGGAGCTGTTTTTT
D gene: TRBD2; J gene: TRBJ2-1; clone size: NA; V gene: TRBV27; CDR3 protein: CASSPLDPLAGGPYNEQFF; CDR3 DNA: TGTGCCAGCAGTCCACTGGACCCCCTCGCGGGAGGGCCCTACAATGAGCAGTTCTTC
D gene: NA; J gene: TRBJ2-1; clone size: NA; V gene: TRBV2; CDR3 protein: CASNPRGGGEQFF; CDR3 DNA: TGTGCCAGCAACCCTAGGGGGGGTGGTGAGCAGTTCTTC
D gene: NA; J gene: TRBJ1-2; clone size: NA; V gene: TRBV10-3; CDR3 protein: CAISDSGNYGYTF; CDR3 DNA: TGTGCCATCAGTGATTCCGGGAACTATGGCTACACCTTC
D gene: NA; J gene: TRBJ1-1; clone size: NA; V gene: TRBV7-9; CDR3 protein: CASSTRGAFF; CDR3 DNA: TGTGCCAGCAGCACCAGGGGTGCTTTCTTT
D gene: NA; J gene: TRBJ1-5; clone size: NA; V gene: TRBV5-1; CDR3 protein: CASSDRGGQPQHF; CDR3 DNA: TGCGCCAGCAGCGACCGAGGAGGACAGCCCCAGCATTTT
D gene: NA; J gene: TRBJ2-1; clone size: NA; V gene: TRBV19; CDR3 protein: CASSAGQSSYNEQFF; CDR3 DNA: TGTGCCAGTAGTGCGGGACAGAGCTCCTACAATGAGCAGTTCTTC
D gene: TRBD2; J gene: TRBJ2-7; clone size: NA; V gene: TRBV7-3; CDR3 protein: CASSPRAGASEQYF; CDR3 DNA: TGTGCCAGCAGCCCACGAGCGGGAGCTTCCGAGCAGTACTTC
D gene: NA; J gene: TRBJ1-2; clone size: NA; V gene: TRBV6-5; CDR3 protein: CASSLGRGDGYTF; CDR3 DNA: TGTGCCAGCAGCTTAGGGAGGGGAGATGGCTACACCTTC
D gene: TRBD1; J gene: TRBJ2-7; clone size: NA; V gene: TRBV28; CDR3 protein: CASRRQGASYEQYF; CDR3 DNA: TGTGCCAGCAGAAGACAGGGGGCATCCTACGAGCAGTACTTC
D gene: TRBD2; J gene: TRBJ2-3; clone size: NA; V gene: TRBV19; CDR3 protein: CASSIAREGQNTQYF; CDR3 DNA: TGTGCCAGTAGTATAGCGCGGGAGGGCCAAAATACGCAGTATTTT
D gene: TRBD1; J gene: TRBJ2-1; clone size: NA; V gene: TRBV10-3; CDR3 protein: CAISVQGAGYSFYNEQFF; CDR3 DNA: TGTGCCATCAGTGTACAGGGGGCCGGCTACTCTTTCTACAATGAGCAGTTCTTC
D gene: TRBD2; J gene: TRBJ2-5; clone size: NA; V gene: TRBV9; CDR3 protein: CASSVGEGGKETQYF; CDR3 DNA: TGTGCCAGCAGCGTAGGGGAGGGAGGAAAAGAGACCCAGTACTTC
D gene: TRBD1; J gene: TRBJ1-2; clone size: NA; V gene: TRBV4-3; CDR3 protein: CASSPGVGGDVRGYTF; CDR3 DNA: TGCGCCAGCAGCCCAGGGGTAGGGGGCGACGTTCGTGGCTACACCTTC
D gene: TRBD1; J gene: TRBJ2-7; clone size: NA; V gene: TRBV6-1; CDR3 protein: CASMDRASYEQYF; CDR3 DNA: TGTGCCAGCATGGACAGGGCTTCCTACGAGCAGTACTTC
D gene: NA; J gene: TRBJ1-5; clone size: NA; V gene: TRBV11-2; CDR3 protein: CASSLVLAAQGRNQPQHF; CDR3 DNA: TGTGCCAGCAGCTTAGTTCTAGCGGCCCAGGGGCGGAATCAGCCCCAGCATTTT
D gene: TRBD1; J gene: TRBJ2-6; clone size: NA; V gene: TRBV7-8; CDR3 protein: CASSPRPGTVSSGANVLTF; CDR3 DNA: TGTGCCAGCAGCCCGAGGCCCGGGACAGTGAGCTCTGGGGCCAACGTCCTGACTTTC
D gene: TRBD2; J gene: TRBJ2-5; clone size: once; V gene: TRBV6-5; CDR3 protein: CASSLGGGSGETQYF; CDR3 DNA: TGTGCCAGCAGCCTCGGGGGGGGATCGGGTGAGACCCAGTACTTC
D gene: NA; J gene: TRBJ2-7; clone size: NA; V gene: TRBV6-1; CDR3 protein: CASSTGLVYEQYF; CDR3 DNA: TGTGCCAGCAGTACAGGGCTAGTCTACGAGCAGTACTTC
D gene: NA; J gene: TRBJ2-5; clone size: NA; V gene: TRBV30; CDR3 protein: CARAVQETQYF; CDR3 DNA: TGTGCCCGAGCGGTCCAAGAGACCCAGTACTTC
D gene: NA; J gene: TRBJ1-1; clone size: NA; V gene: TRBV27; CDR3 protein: CASSLKIRGTEAFF; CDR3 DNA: TGTGCCAGCAGTTTAAAGATCAGGGGCACTGAAGCTTTCTTT
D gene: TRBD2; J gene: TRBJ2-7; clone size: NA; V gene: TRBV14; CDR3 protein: CASRLRGTLAGLCCYEQYF; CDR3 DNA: TGTGCCAGCAGACTCAGGGGTACCCTAGCGGGGTTATGTTGCTACGAGCAGTACTTC
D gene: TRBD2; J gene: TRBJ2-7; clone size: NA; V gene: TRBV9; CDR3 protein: CASSALGAGSYEQYF; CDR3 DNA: TGTGCCAGCAGCGCTTTGGGAGCGGGATCCTACGAGCAGTACTTC
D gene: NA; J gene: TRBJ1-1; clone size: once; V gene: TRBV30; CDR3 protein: CAWSVLPGLNTEAFF; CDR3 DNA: TGTGCCTGGAGTGTACTCCCAGGGCTGAACACTGAAGCTTTCTTT
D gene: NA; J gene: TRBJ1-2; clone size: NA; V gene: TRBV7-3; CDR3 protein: CASNYKGENSSYGYTF; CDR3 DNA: TGTGCCAGCAACTACAAGGGGGAAAACTCCTCCTATGGCTACACCTTC
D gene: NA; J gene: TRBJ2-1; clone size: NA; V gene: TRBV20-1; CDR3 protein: CSARGLGEQFF; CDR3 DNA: TGCAGTGCTAGAGGACTAGGTGAGCAGTTCTTC
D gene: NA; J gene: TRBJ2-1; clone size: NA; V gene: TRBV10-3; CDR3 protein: CAICPAGYNEQFF; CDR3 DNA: TGTGCCATCTGCCCGGCGGGCTACAATGAGCAGTTCTTC
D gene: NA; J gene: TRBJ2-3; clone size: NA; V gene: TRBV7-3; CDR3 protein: CASSFFSGDTDTQYF; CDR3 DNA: TGTGCCAGCAGCTTTTTTTCGGGGGACACAGATACGCAGTATTTT
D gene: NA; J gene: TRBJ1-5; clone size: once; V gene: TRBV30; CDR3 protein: CAWGSLGNQPQHF; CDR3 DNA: TGTGCCTGGGGGAGTTTAGGGAATCAGCCCCAGCATTTT
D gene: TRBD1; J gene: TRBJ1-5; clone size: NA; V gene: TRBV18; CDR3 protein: CASLRGGGQPQHF; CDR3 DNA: TGTGCCAGCTTAAGAGGGGGCGGACAGCCCCAGCATTTT
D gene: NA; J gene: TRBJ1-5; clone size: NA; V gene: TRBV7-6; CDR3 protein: CAVQVAPDNQPQHF; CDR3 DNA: TGTGCCGTGCAGGTGGCCCCGGATAATCAGCCCCAGCATTTT
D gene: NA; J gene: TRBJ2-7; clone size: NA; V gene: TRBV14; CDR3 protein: CASSVTYEQYF; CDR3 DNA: TGTGCCAGCAGCGTCACCTACGAGCAGTACTTC
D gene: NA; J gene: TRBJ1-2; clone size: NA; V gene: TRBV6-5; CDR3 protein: CASSYRGTGGYTF; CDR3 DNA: TGTGCCAGCAGTTACAGGGGAACGGGTGGCTACACCTTC
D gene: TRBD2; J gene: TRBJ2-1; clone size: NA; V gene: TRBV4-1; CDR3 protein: CASSLAGDNEQFF; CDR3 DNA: TGCGCCAGCAGCCTAGCGGGAGACAATGAGCAGTTCTTC
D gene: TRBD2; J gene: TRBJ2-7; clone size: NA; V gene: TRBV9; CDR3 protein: CASSPAGTSPYEQYF; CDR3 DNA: TGTGCCAGCAGCCCGGCCGGGACTAGTCCCTACGAGCAGTACTTC
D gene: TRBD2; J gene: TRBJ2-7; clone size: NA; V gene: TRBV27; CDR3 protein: CASSLAGGNEQYF; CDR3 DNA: TGTGCCAGCAGTCTAGCGGGAGGTAATGAGCAGTACTTC
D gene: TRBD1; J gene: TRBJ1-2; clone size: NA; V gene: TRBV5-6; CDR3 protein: CASSFSTGGVYGYTF; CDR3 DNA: TGTGCCAGCAGCTTCTCGACAGGGGGCGTCTATGGCTACACCTTC
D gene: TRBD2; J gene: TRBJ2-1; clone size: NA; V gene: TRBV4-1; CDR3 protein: CASSQLGETSGRLGNEQFF; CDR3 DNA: TGCGCCAGCAGCCAATTGGGAGAGACTAGCGGGAGGCTTGGGAATGAGCAGTTCTTC
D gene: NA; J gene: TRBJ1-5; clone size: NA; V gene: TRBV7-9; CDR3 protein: CASSLDGSQPQHF; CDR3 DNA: TGTGCCAGCAGCTTAGATGGGAGCCAGCCCCAGCATTTT
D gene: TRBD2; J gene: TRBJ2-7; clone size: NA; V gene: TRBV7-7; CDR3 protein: CASSLGPGTSYEQYF; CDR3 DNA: TGTGCCAGCAGCTTAGGGCCCGGGACTAGCTACGAGCAGTACTTC
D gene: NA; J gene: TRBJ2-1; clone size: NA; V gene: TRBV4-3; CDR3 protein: CASSRDPSYNEQFF; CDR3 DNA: TGCGCCAGCAGCCGAGACCCCTCTTACAATGAGCAGTTCTTC
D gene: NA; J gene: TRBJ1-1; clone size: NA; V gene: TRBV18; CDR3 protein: CASSPNRNTEAFF; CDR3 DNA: TGTGCCAGCTCACCAAACAGAAACACTGAAGCTTTCTTT
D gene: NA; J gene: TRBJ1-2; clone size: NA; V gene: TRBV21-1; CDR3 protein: CASSKFPARGKEVRGYTF; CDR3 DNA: TGTGCCAGCAGCAAATTCCCCGCCCGAGGTAAGGAGGTGCGTGGCTACACCTTC
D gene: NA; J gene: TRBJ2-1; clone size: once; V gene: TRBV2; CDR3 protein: CAKQSGNEQFF; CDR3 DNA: TGTGCCAAACAATCGGGAAATGAGCAGTTCTTC
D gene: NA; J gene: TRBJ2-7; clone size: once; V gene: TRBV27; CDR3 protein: CASSPRPGSYEQYF; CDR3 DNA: TGTGCCAGCAGTCCCCGACCGGGGAGCTACGAGCAGTACTTC
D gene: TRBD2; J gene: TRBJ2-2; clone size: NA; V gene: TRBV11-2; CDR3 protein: CASSPSRLAGEHTGELFF; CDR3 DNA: TGTGCCAGCAGCCCGAGTCGACTGGCGGGAGAGCACACCGGGGAGCTGTTTTTT
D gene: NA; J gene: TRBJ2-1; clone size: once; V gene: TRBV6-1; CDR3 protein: CASSEAGTYNEQFF; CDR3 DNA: TGTGCCAGCAGTGAGGCGGGAACCTACAATGAGCAGTTCTTC
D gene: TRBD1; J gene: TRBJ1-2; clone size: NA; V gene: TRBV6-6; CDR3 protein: CASIRTGGVYGYTF; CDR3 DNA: TGTGCCAGCATTCGCACAGGGGGCGTCTATGGCTACACCTTC
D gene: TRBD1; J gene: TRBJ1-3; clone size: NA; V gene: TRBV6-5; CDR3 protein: CASTPTGTVRNTIYF; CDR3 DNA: TGTGCCAGCACTCCAACCGGGACAGTTAGAAACACCATATATTTT
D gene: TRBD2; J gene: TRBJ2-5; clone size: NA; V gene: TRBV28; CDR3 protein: CASSGTSGRVFEETQYF; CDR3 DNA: TGTGCCAGCAGTGGGACTAGCGGGAGAGTATTCGAAGAGACCCAGTACTTC
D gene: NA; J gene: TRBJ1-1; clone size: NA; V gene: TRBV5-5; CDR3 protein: CASSLGRANTEAFF; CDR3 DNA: TGTGCCAGCAGCTTGGGGCGGGCTAACACTGAAGCTTTCTTT
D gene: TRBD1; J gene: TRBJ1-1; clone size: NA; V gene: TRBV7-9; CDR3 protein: CASSSDRVPRLPEAFF; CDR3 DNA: TGTGCCAGCAGCTCTGACAGGGTTCCTAGGTTGCCTGAAGCTTTCTTT
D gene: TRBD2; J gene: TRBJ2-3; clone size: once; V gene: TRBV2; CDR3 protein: CASSETGASGNTDTQYF; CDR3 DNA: TGTGCCAGCAGTGAAACGGGGGCTAGCGGGAACACAGATACGCAGTATTTT
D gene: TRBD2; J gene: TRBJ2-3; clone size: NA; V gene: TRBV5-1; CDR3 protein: CASRGLAGGDTQYF; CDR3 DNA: TGCGCCAGCAGAGGACTAGCGGGAGGAGATACGCAGTATTTT
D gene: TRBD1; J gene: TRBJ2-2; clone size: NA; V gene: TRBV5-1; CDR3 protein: CASFMTGGRTGELFF; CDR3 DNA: TGCGCCAGCTTCATGACAGGGGGCCGCACCGGGGAGCTGTTTTTT